Listed below are T cell receptor beta chains from one sample, sequenced in a study of blood T cell repertoires in COVID-19. The data were produced by immunoSEQ multiplex PCR, yet TCRdb's version contains in-frame clones alone and is incomplete. The sample yields about 38,000 clones, over 75% seen once. Source material: peripheral blood. The receptors derive from a man in his 70s with active COVID-19. The CDR3 runs from the conserved cysteine through the conserved F or W. A D gene is named only where the DNA matches it firmly. Some rows have no size entry. The others give once, few or many, or a class for an expanded clone.

TRBV30,NA,NA,TRBJ1-1,TGTGCCTGGAGTGTACCGGGCAGGGTAGCAGCTTTCTTT,CAWSVPGRVAAFF
TRBV10-2,NA,NA,TRBJ1-1,TGCGCCAGCAGTGAGTCTTCGGGGTATCGGGACACTGAAGCTTTCTTT,CASSESSGYRDTEAFF
TRBV29-1,NA,NA,TRBJ2-3,TGCAGCGTTGGTGGCGGCCTTCTTGCAGATACGCAGTATTTT,CSVGGGLLADTQYF
TRBV18,NA,once,TRBJ2-5,TGTGCCAGCTCACCACGTCAGGGAACCAAAGAGACCCAGTACTTC,CASSPRQGTKETQYF
TRBV30,TRBD1,NA,TRBJ2-2,TGTGCCTGGAGTAAGGGACAGTGGACCGGGGAGCTGTTTTTT,CAWSKGQWTGELFF
TRBV4-2,TRBD1,NA,TRBJ1-2,TGTGCCAGCAGCCAACTTGGCCTGACAGGGGGAGTCGGCTACACCTTC,CASSQLGLTGGVGYTF
TRBV28,NA,NA,TRBJ2-5,TGTGCCAGCAGTTCCGAAGGGGGGGCCTACGGCCGAGAGACCCAGTACTTC,CASSSEGGAYGRETQYF
TRBV7-9,TRBD2,NA,TRBJ2-3,TGTGCCAGCAGCCCTCTTTTTAGCGGGAGAGATATAGATACGCAGTATTTT,CASSPLFSGRDIDTQYF
TRBV27,TRBD2,few,TRBJ2-5,TGTGCCAGCAGTTTCGGCGGGAGGGTGTGGGAGACCCAGTACTTC,CASSFGGRVWETQYF
TRBV7-2,NA,NA,TRBJ2-5,TGTGCCAGCAGCTTAGCGGGAGGAGGGGAGACCCAGTACTTC,CASSLAGGGETQYF
TRBV11-2,NA,NA,TRBJ2-7,TGTGCCAGCAGCCCGGAGGCGTGGCAGGGAGGTCGCGAGCAGTACTTC,CASSPEAWQGGREQYF
TRBV27,TRBD1,NA,TRBJ1-6,TGTGCCAGCAGTTTACGACAGGGTTTTTCCCCCCTCCACTTT,CASSLRQGFSPLHF
TRBV19,TRBD1,once,TRBJ1-4,TGTGCCAGTAGTGCAACTGGACAGGGCTTTGAAAAACTGTTTTTT,CASSATGQGFEKLFF
TRBV5-1,NA,once,TRBJ1-2,TGCGCCAGCAGCTTGGCTCCCTCTTCTCGGGGCTATGGCTACACCTTC,CASSLAPSSRGYGYTF
TRBV28,TRBD1,NA,TRBJ1-1,TGTGCCAGCAGTCTCGACAGGGTGAACACTGAAGCTTTCTTT,CASSLDRVNTEAFF
TRBV30,TRBD2,NA,TRBJ2-3,TGTGCCTGGAGTGCCGGACTAGCCCTCACAGATACGCAGTATTTT,CAWSAGLALTDTQYF
TRBV7-2,TRBD2,NA,TRBJ2-7,TGTGCCAGCAGCCCCCAAGCGGGAATCGAGCAGTACTTC,CASSPQAGIEQYF
TRBV6-5,TRBD1,once,TRBJ1-6,TGTGCCAGCACCGGGGACAGGGCGGGTTCACCCCTCCACTTT,CASTGDRAGSPLHF
TRBV6-5,NA,NA,TRBJ2-3,TGTGCCAGCTTAACCGGGGGCACAGATACGCAGTATTTT,CASLTGGTDTQYF
TRBV5-5,TRBD1,NA,TRBJ1-2,TGTGCCAGCAGCCAACAGGGGGTAAAGTATGGCTACACCTTC,CASSQQGVKYGYTF
TRBV7-7,TRBD2,few,TRBJ2-1,TGTGCCAGCAGCGCCACTAGCGGGAGGGCCAATGAGCAGTTCTTC,CASSATSGRANEQFF
TRBV5-5,TRBD2,once,TRBJ2-3,TGTGCCAGCAGCCCCTGGGGAGGGAGCACAGATACGCAGTATTTT,CASSPWGGSTDTQYF
TRBV27,TRBD1,NA,TRBJ1-5,TGTGCCAGCAGCCGAGGGTGGACAGGGCCTAATCAACCCCAGCATTTT,CASSRGWTGPNQPQHF
TRBV9,TRBD2,NA,TRBJ2-1,TGTGCCAGCAGCGTAGTTCCTGGGACTAGCGGGGGAGACGAGCAGTTCTTC,CASSVVPGTSGGDEQFF
TRBV4-3,TRBD1,NA,TRBJ2-7,TGCGCCAGCAGCCTTGGACAGGGCTCCTACGAGCAGTACTTC,CASSLGQGSYEQYF
TRBV19,TRBD2,NA,TRBJ2-3,TGTGCCAGTTGTATAACGGGACTAGCGGGAGGAAGAGATACGCAGTATTTT,CASCITGLAGGRDTQYF
TRBV11-2,TRBD2,NA,TRBJ2-7,TGTGCCAGCAGCTTAAAACGGGAGGGCCCACAGTACTTC,CASSLKREGPQYF
TRBV18,TRBD2,NA,TRBJ2-2,TGTGCCAGCTCATCCAGCGGGGGGTCGAACACCGGGGAGCTGTTTTTT,CASSSSGGSNTGELFF
TRBV7-2,TRBD2,NA,TRBJ2-3,TGTGCCAGCAGCTCGTTGGGTAGCGGGGGCACAGATACGCAGTATTTT,CASSSLGSGGTDTQYF
TRBV5-1,NA,NA,TRBJ2-5,TGCGCCAGCAGCTTGGGACTAGGGTGGCAAGAGACCCAGTACTTC,CASSLGLGWQETQYF
TRBV2,NA,NA,TRBJ1-3,TGTGCCAGCAGTGGGGGGGAACGAAACACCATATATTTT,CASSGGERNTIYF
TRBV18,TRBD1,NA,TRBJ1-2,TGTGCCAGCTCAATGACAGGGAATAACTATGGCTACACCTTC,CASSMTGNNYGYTF
TRBV18,TRBD1,NA,TRBJ1-1,TGTGCCAGCTCACCGGACAGGAAAAACACTGAAGCTTTCTTT,CASSPDRKNTEAFF
TRBV11-1,NA,NA,TRBJ2-2,TGTGCCAGCAGCTTAGTGGGAGGAGGGAGCACCGGGGAGCTGTTTTTT,CASSLVGGGSTGELFF
TRBV5-8,TRBD1,few,TRBJ2-2,TGTGCCAGCAGCCGCGGCAGGGGGCAGCTCAGCGGGGAGCTGTTTTTT,CASSRGRGQLSGELFF
TRBV2,NA,NA,TRBJ2-5,TGTGCCAGCAGTGAAACGTTCAGGGTGGGTCAAGAGACCCAGTACTTC,CASSETFRVGQETQYF
TRBV2,TRBD2,NA,TRBJ2-1,TGTGCCAGCAGGCCGGCTAGCGGGAGTTACAATGAGCAGTTCTTC,CASRPASGSYNEQFF
TRBV6-6,NA,NA,TRBJ1-5,TGTGCCAGCAGTTACTCTGGGGGGGAACAGCCCCAGCATTTT,CASSYSGGEQPQHF
TRBV24-1,TRBD1,NA,TRBJ2-3,TGTGCCACCAGTGACGCGGGACAGGGGGCGCAGTATTTT,CATSDAGQGAQYF
TRBV28,TRBD1,NA,TRBJ1-6,TGTGCCAGCAGTCTCGCCGGGACAGGAGCTAATTCACCCCTCCACTTT,CASSLAGTGANSPLHF
TRBV30,NA,NA,TRBJ2-3,TGTGCCTGGAGTGTAGGTTCGACAGTTAGCACAGATACGCAGTATTTT,CAWSVGSTVSTDTQYF
TRBV6-2/TRBV6-3,NA,NA,TRBJ2-1,TGTGCCAGCAGTCAGGAGGGCAACGGAGTGTTCTTC,CASSQEGNGVFF
TRBV19,TRBD1,NA,TRBJ1-4,TGTGCCAGTAGTATATCCCTCGGGGACAGGGCTGAAAAACTGTTTTTT,CASSISLGDRAEKLFF
TRBV9,NA,NA,TRBJ1-1,TGTGCCAGCTCTCGCCGGGACTTACTGAACACTGAAGCTTTCTTT,CASSRRDLLNTEAFF
TRBV7-8,NA,NA,TRBJ2-7,TGTGCCAGCAGCTTAGGACTAGACTACGAGCAGTACTTC,CASSLGLDYEQYF
TRBV7-2,NA,NA,TRBJ2-5,TGTGCCAGCAGCTTAGTGAGGAGCATCCAAGAGACCCAGTACTTC,CASSLVRSIQETQYF
TRBV5-1,TRBD1,NA,TRBJ2-2,TGCGCCAGCAGATTCCTACCCGCAGGGGGCCATACCGGGGAGCTGTTTTTT,CASRFLPAGGHTGELFF
TRBV7-9,NA,NA,TRBJ1-1,TGTGCCAGCAGCCACTCTACAGGGAACACTGAAGCTTTCTTT,CASSHSTGNTEAFF
TRBV30,NA,NA,TRBJ1-5,TGTGCCTGGAGCGTCACAGGGAATCGTCAGCCCCAGCATTTT,CAWSVTGNRQPQHF
TRBV6-6,NA,NA,TRBJ1-2,TGTGCCAGCAGTTATCAAGGGGATGGCTACACCTTC,CASSYQGDGYTF